This paragraph covers one T cell receptor (beta chain) sequence. Its antigen is still unknown. Selection for sequencing was limited to patients who had shown CD8+CD57+ cell expansion by flow cytometry. Each of the patients presented with severe acquired aplastic anemia. Sampling of blood occurred while the patients had still received no therapy. J lost 3 bases, V lost 0 bases, and 9 bases had no gene match. The CDR3 extends over 17 amino acids. CDR1 and CDR2 (germline): LNHNV, YYDKDF (reference sequence). The data derive from a study of CD8+CD57+ T cells in acquired aplastic anemia. Study-level information: Isolated CD4+ and CD8+ cells, once sorted, yielded DNA averaging roughly 3.2 ug.

Genomic DNA acted as the template from which TCR beta VDJ combination and CDR3 sequence profiling were carried out. TCRdb ran MiXCR on the reads and lists one entry per CDR3 protein. This sample carries 180,000 or so distinct CDR3 sequences, around 63% of them seen once, and the ten largest clones take 40% to 50%. Broader study findings: With respect to CD8+ Simpson's diversity, patients and controls did not differ significantly.

The sample taken for sequencing was sorted CD4+, CD8+, or CD8+CD57+ T cells (not recorded which) from PBMCs. The TCR comes from a human donor with aplastic anemia. V and J are TRBV15 and TRBJ2-7, with 9 nucleotides matching TRBD2. The CDR3: CATSRDFSGRVGYEQYF. The CDR3 nucleotides read TGTGCCACCAGCAGAGATTTTAGCGGGAGAGTGGGCTACGAGCAGTACTTC.